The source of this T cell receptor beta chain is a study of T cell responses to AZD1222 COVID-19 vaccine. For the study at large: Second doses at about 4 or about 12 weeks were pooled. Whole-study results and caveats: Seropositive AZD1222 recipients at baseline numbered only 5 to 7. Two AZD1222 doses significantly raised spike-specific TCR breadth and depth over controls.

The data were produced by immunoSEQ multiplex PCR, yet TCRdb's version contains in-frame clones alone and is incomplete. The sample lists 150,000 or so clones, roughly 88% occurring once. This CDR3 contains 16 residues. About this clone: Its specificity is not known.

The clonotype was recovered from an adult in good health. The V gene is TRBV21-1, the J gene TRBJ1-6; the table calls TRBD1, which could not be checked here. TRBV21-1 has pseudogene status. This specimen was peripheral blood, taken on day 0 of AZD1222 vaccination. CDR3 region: CASSKSPGQRNSPLHF. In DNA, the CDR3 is TGTGCCAGCAGCAAGTCTCCGGGACAGCGTAATTCACCCCTCCACTTT.